Sequencing of this T cell receptor beta chain was carried out in a study of breast tumors, draining lymph nodes, adjacent tissues. This clonotype occurred many times. MiXCR, run by TCRdb on the multiplex PCR reads, gives a single entry per CDR3 protein. The table shows 20,000 to 25,000 distinct CDR3 sequences, with roughly 50% occurring only once. The germline CDR1 and CDR2 sequences are MNHNY and SVGAGI (reference sequence). The CDR3 length is 14 residues. V dropped 6 bases and J dropped 5 bases, with 17 bases sitting between them. The clonotype originates from a female donor with breast cancer. Some clones in this sample may be carry-over from other donors' samples. The sequencing sample was made of breast tumor tissue. The V gene is TRBV6-6, the J gene TRBJ2-7, with D possibly TRBD2 on 6 matching bases. For the CDR3, the DNA is TGTGCCAGCAGCGGGGGTTTCGGGGTCGACGAGCAGTACTTC. This gives the protein CASSGGFGVDEQYF.